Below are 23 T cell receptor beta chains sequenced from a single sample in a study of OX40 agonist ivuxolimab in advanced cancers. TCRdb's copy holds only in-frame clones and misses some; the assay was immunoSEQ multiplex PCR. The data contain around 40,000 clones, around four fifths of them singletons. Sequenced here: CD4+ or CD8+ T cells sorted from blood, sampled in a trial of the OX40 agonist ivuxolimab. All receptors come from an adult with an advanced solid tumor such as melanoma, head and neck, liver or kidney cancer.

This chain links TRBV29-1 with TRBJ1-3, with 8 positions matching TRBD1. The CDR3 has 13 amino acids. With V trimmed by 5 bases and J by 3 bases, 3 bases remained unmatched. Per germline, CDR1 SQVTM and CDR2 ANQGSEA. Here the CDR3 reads CSVSRGLGNTIYF. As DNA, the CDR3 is TGCAGCGTTAGCAGGGGGCTTGGAAACACCATATATTTT.

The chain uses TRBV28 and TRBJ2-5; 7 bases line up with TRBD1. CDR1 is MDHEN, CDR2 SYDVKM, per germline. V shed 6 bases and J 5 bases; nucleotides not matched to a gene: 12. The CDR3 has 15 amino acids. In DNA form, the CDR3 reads TGTGCCAGCAGCCTCGGGACAGCTTGGGGGGAGACCCAGTACTTC. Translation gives CASSLGTAWGETQYF.

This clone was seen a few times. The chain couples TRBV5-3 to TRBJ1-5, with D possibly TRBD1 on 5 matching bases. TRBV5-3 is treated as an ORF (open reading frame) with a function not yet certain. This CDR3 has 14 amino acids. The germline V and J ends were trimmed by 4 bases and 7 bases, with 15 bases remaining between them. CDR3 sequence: CARSQPGRIQPQHF. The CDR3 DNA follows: TGTGCCAGAAGCCAACCGGGACGTATACAGCCCCAGCATTTT.

The CDR3 DNA follows: TGTGCCAGCAAAAACGTAGGGGGTATCGAGACCCAGTACTTC. It is translated as CASKNVGGIETQYF. The V call is TRBV6-6, the J call TRBJ2-5, with D possibly TRBD1 on 6 matching bases. This CDR3 has 14 residues. V was trimmed by 7 bases and J by 5 bases, leaving 17 bases between them. CDR1 is MNHNY and CDR2 is SVGAGI in the germline V gene (reference sequence).

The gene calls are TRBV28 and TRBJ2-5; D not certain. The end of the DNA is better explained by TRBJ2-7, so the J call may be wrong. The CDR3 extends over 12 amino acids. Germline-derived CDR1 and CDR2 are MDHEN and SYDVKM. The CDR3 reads CASSRWSYEQYF. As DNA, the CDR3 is TGTGCCAGCAGCCGCTGGTCCTACGAGCAGTACTTC.

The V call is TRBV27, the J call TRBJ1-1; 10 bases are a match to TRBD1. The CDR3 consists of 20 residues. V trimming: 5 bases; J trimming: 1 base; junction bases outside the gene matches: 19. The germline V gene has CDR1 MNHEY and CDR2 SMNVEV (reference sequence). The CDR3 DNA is TGTGCCAGCAGTATCTTGGGGGGTCCGGGACAGGGGATCAGGAACACTGAAGCTTTCTTT. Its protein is CASSILGGPGQGIRNTEAFF.

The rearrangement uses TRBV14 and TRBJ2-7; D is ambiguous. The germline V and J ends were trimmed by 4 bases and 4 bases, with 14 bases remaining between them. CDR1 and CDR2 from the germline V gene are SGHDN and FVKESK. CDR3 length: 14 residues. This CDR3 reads CASSRGGKSYEQYF. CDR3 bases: TGTGCCAGCAGCCGGGGTGGTAAATCGTACGAGCAGTACTTC.

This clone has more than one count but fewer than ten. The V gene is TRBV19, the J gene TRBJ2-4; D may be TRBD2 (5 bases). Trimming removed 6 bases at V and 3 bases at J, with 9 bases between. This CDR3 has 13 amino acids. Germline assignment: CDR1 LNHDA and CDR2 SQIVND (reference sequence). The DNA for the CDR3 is TGTGCCAGTAGGGAAGCGGACAAAAACATTCAGTACTTC. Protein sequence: CASREADKNIQYF.

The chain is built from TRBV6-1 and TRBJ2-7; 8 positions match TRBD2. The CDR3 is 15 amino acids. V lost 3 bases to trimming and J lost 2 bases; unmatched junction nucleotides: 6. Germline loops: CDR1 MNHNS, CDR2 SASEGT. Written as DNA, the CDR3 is TGTGCCAGCAGTGAGATTCCGGGAGGGCCCTACGAGCAGTACTTC. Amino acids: CASSEIPGGPYEQYF.

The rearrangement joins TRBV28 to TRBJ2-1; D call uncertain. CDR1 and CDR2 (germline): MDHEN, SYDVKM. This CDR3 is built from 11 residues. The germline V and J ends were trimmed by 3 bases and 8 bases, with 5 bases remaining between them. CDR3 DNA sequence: TGTGCCAGCAGTTTTTTGTATGAGCAGTTCTTC. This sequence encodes CASSFLYEQFF.

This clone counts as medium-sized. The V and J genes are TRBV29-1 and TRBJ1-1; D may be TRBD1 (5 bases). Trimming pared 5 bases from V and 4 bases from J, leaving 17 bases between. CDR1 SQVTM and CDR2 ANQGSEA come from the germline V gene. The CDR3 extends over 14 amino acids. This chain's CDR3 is CSVLGSGGITEAFF. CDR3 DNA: TGCAGCGTTCTTGGCTCTGGGGGAATCACTGAAGCTTTCTTT. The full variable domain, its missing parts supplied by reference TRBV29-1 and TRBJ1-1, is SAVISQKPSRDICQRGTSLTIQCQVDSQVTMMFWYRQQPGQSLTLIATANQGSEATYESGFVIDKFPISRPNLTFSTLTVSNMSPEDSSIYLCSVLGSGGITEAFFGQGTRLTVV.

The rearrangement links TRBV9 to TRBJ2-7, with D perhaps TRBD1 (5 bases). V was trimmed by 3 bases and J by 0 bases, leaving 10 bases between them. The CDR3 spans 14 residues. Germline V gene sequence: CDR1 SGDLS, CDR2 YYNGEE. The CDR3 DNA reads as TGTGCCAGCAGCGCGACAGTCCCCTCCTACGAGCAGTACTTC. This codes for CASSATVPSYEQYF.

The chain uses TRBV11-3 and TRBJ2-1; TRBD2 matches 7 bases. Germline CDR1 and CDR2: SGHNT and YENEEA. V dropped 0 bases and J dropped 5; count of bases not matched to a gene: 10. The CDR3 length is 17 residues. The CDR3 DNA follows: TGTGCCAGCAGCTTAGACCCGAGGTTAGCGGGTCACAATGAGCAGTTCTTC. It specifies CASSLDPRLAGHNEQFF.

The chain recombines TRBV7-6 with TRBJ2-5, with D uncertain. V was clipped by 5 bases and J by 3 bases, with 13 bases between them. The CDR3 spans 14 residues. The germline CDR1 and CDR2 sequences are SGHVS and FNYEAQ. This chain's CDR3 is CASSEQQGEETQYF. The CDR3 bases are TGTGCCAGCAGCGAACAACAAGGAGAAGAGACCCAGTACTTC.

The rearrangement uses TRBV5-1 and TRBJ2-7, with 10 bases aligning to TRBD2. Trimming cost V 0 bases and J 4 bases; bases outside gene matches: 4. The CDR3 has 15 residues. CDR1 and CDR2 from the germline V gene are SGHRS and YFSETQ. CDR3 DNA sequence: TGCGCCAGCAGCTTGGCGCTAGCGGGGGTATACGAGCAGTACTTC. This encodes CASSLALAGVYEQYF.

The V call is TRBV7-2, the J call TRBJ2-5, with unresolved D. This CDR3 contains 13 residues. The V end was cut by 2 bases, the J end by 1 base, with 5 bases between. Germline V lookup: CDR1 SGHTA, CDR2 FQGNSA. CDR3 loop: CASSLYSQETQYF. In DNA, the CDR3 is TGTGCCAGCAGCTTATACAGCCAAGAGACCCAGTACTTC.

CDR3 nucleotide sequence: TGCAGCGCAACGGGCACATTCTTATATGGCTACACCTTC. It specifies CSATGTFLYGYTF. This chain links TRBV29-1 with TRBJ1-2; D gene uncertain. This CDR3 has 13 amino acids. V was cut by 7 bases and J by 5 bases, with 17 bases left in between. Germline CDR1 and CDR2: SQVTM and ANQGSEA.

The DNA of the CDR3 is TGTGCCAGCAGAATAGGGTGGGAGCAGTACTTC. Protein: CASRIGWEQYF. The chain is built from TRBV6-5 and TRBJ2-7; D is undetermined. Germline values: CDR1 MNHEY, CDR2 SVGAGI. Trimming removed 6 bases at V and 7 bases at J, with 10 bases between. This CDR3 is built from 11 residues.

Here the CDR3 DNA reads TGTGCCAGCTTTAAACGCTCCTACGAGCAGTACTTC. This encodes CASFKRSYEQYF. The J gene is TRBJ2-7, the V gene TRBV6-5; no clear D gene. The CDR3 spans 12 residues. CDR1 is MNHEY and CDR2 is SVGAGI in the germline V gene. The V end was cut by 8 bases, the J end by 0 bases, with 8 bases between.

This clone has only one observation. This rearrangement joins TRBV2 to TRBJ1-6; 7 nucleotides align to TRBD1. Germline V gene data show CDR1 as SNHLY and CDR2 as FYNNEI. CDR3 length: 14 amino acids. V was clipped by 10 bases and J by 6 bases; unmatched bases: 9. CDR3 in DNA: TGTGCCACCCAATCGGACAGGCTTAATTCACCCCTCCACTTT. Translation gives CATQSDRLNSPLHF.

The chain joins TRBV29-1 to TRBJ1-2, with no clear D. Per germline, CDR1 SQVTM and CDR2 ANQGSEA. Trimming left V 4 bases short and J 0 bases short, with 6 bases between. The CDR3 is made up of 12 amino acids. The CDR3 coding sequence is TGCAGCGTTGTTGGTTCTAACTATGGCTACACCTTC. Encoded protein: CSVVGSNYGYTF.

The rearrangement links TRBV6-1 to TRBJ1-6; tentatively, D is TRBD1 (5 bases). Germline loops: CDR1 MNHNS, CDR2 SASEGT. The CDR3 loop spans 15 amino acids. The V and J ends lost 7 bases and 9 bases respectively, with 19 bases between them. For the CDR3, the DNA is TGTGCCAGCACCGAAGGGGACCCAAAACGTTCACCCCTCCACTTT. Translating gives CASTEGDPKRSPLHF.

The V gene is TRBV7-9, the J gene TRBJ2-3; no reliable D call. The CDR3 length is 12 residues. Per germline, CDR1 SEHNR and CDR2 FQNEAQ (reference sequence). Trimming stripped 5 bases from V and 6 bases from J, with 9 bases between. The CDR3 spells CASSPVRDTQYF. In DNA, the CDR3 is TGTGCCAGCAGCCCTGTACGGGATACGCAGTATTTT.